Listed below are T cell receptor beta chains from one sample, sequenced in a study of cytomegalovirus exposure and HLA in healthy donors. The repertoire was sequenced with immunoSEQ multiplex PCR; TCRdb's copy has only in-frame clones and lacks some. Of 200,000 to 250,000 clones in the sample, around 83% were seen once. The sample comprised PBMCs. The source is a girl aged 5 to 17 in good health and CMV-seronegative. CDR3s include the opening cysteine and the closing phenylalanine or tryptophan. Each record gives: V gene, clone size, D gene, CDR3 length, J gene, CDR3 DNA, CDR3 protein. D genes are given only for firm matches. Part of the rows lack a size; the others show once, few, many or a class for expanded clones.

V gene: TRBV30; clone size: NA; D gene: NA; CDR3 length: 12; J gene: TRBJ1-6; CDR3 DNA: TGTGCCTGGAGGCTAAATAATTCACCCCTCCACTTT; CDR3 protein: CAWRLNNSPLHF
V gene: TRBV28; clone size: NA; D gene: NA; CDR3 length: 15; J gene: TRBJ2-5; CDR3 DNA: TGTGCCAGCAGTCCAGGACAGATGAGACAAGAGACCCAGTACTTC; CDR3 protein: CASSPGQMRQETQYF
V gene: TRBV10-3; clone size: NA; D gene: NA; CDR3 length: 15; J gene: TRBJ1-1; CDR3 DNA: TGTGCCATCAACCGGGCGGGAAGCCTAATAACTGAAGCTTTCTTT; CDR3 protein: CAINRAGSLITEAFF
V gene: TRBV28; clone size: NA; D gene: NA; CDR3 length: 13; J gene: TRBJ2-1; CDR3 DNA: TGTGCCAGCACACTAGTCTCCCCCAATGAGCAGTTCTTC; CDR3 protein: CASTLVSPNEQFF
V gene: TRBV25-1; clone size: NA; D gene: NA; CDR3 length: 14; J gene: TRBJ1-1; CDR3 DNA: TGTGCCAGCAGTGAGTGGTCACTCAACACTGAAGCTTTCTTT; CDR3 protein: CASSEWSLNTEAFF
V gene: TRBV30; clone size: NA; D gene: NA; CDR3 length: 16; J gene: TRBJ2-4; CDR3 DNA: TGTGCCTGGAGCGCCGCCGGGGTTTGGGCCAAAAACATTCAGTACTTC; CDR3 protein: CAWSAAGVWAKNIQYF
V gene: TRBV27; clone size: NA; D gene: TRBD1; CDR3 length: 18; J gene: TRBJ2-2; CDR3 DNA: TGTGCCAGCAGTTTCAACCGGGACAGGGGGCCTAGCACCGGGGAGCTGTTTTTT; CDR3 protein: CASSFNRDRGPSTGELFF
V gene: TRBV11-2; clone size: NA; D gene: TRBD2; CDR3 length: 18; J gene: TRBJ2-3; CDR3 DNA: TGTGCCAGCAGCCCCCGACTAGCGGGAGGCCGCCGCACAGATACGCAGTATTTT; CDR3 protein: CASSPRLAGGRRTDTQYF
V gene: TRBV28; clone size: few; D gene: NA; CDR3 length: 16; J gene: TRBJ1-4; CDR3 DNA: TGTGCCAGCAGTTTACCCTCGGGGGGGTCAAGGGAAAAACTGTTTTTT; CDR3 protein: CASSLPSGGSREKLFF
V gene: TRBV28; clone size: few; D gene: NA; CDR3 length: 13; J gene: TRBJ1-1; CDR3 DNA: TGTGCCAGCACCACCCGGGGGGTTTCCCAAGCTTTCTTT; CDR3 protein: CASTTRGVSQAFF